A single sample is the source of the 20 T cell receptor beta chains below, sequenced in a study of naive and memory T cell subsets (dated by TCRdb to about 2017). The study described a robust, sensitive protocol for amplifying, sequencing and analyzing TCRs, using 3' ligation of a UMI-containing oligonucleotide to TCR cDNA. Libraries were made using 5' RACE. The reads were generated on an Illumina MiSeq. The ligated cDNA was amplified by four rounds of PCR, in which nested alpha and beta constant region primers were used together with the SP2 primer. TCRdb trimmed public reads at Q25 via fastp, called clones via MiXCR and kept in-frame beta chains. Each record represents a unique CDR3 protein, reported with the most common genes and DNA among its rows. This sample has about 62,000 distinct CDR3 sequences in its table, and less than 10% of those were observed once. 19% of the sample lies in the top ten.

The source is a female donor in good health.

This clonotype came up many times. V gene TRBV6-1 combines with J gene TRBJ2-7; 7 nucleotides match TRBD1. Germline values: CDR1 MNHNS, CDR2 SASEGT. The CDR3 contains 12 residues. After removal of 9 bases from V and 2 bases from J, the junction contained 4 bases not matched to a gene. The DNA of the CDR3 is TGTGCCAGACAGGGGTTCCCCTACGAGCAGTACTTC. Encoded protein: CARQGFPYEQYF.

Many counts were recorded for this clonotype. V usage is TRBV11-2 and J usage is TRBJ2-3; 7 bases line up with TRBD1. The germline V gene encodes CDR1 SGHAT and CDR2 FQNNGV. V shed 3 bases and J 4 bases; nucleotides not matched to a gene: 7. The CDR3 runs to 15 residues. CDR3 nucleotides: TGTGCCAGCAGCTTGGGGACAGTGAGGGCAGATACGCAGTATTTT. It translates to CASSLGTVRADTQYF.

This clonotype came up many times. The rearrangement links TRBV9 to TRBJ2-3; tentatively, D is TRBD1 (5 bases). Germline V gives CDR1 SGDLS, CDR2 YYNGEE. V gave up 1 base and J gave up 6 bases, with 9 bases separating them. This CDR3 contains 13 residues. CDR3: CASSVTGDDTQYF. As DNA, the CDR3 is TGTGCCAGCAGCGTAACAGGTGATGATACGCAGTATTTT.

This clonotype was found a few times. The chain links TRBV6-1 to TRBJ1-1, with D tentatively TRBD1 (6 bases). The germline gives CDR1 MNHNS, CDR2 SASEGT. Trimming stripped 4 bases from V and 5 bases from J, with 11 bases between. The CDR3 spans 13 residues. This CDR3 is CASSGGAGTEAFF. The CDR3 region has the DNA TGTGCCAGCAGTGGGGGGGCGGGGACTGAAGCTTTCTTT.

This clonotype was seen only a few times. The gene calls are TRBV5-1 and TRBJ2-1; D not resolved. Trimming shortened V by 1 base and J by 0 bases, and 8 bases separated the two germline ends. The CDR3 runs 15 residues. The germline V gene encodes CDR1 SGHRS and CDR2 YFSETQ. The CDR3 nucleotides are TGCGCCAGCAGCTTGATGGGGAACTCCTACAATGAGCAGTTCTTC. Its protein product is CASSLMGNSYNEQFF.

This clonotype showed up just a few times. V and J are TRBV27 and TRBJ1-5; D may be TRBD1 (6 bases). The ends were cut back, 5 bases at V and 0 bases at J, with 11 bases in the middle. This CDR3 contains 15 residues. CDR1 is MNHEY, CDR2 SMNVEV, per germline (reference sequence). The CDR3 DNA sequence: TGTGCCAGCAGTCCACAGGGTCCTAGCAATCAGCCCCAGCATTTT. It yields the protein CASSPQGPSNQPQHF.

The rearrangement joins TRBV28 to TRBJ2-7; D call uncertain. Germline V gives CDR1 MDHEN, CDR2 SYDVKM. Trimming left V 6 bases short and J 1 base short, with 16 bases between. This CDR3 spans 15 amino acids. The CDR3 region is CASSQLGLTSYEQYF. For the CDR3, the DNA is TGTGCCAGCAGCCAATTAGGGTTAACATCCTACGAGCAGTACTTC.

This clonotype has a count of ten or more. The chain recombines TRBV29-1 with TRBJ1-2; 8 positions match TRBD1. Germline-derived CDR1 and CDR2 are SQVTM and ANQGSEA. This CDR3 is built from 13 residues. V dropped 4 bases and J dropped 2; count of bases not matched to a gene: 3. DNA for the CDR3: TGCAGCGTTGCGGGACAGGAGAACTATGGCTACACCTTC. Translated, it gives CSVAGQENYGYTF.

The CDR3 loop is CASSPPLTSGVHPNEQFF. CDR3 sequence (DNA): TGTGCCAGTAGTCCTCCGTTGACTAGCGGGGTGCACCCCAATGAGCAGTTCTTC. The rearrangement uses TRBV19 and TRBJ2-1; 11 bases agree with TRBD2. The CDR3 totals 18 residues. Germline assignment: CDR1 LNHDA and CDR2 SQIVND (reference sequence). Trimming at V came to 5 bases and at J to 6 bases, leaving 15 bases not matched to a gene. Variable domain in full (rest from reference TRBV19 and TRBJ2-1): DGGITQSPKYLFRKEGQNVTLSCEQNLNHDAMYWYRQDPGQGLRLIYYSQIVNDFQKGDIAEGYSVSREKKESFPLTVTSAQKNPTAFYLCASSPPLTSGVHPNEQFFGPGTRLTVL.

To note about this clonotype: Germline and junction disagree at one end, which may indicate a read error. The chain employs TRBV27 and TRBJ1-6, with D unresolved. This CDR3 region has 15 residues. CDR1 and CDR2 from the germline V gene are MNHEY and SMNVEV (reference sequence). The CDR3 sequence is CASRHPGSINSPLNF. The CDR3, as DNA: TGTGCCAGCAGACACCCGGGATCAATTAATTCACCCCTCAACTTT.

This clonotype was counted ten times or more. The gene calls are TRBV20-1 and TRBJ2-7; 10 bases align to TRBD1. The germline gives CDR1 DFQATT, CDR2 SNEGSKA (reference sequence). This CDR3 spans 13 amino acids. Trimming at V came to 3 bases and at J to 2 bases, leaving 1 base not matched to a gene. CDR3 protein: CSARTGGTYEQYF. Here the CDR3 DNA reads TGCAGTGCTAGGACAGGGGGCACCTACGAGCAGTACTTC.

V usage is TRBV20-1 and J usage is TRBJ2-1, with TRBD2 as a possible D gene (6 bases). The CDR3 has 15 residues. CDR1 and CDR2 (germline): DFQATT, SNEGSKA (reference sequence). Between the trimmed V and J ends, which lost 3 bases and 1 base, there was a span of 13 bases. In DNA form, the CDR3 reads TGCAGTGCTAGGAAGGGACTCACGTCCTACAATGAGCAGTTCTTC. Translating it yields CSARKGLTSYNEQFF.

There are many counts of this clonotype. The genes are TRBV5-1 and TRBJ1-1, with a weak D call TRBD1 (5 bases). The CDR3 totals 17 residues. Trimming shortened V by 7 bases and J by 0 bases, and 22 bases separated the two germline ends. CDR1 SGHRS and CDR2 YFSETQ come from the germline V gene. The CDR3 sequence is CASAGMGRTSLNTEAFF. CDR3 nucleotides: TGCGCCAGCGCCGGAATGGGGCGCACTTCCCTGAACACTGAAGCTTTCTTT.

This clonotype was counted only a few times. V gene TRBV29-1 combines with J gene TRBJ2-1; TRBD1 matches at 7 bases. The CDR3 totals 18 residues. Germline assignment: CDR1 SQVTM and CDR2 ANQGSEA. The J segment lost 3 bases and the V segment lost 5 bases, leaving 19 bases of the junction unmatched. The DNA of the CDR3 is TGCAGCGTTTTCATACTCTTGTTCGACAGGGAGAACTACAATGAGCAGTTCTTC. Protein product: CSVFILLFDRENYNEQFF.

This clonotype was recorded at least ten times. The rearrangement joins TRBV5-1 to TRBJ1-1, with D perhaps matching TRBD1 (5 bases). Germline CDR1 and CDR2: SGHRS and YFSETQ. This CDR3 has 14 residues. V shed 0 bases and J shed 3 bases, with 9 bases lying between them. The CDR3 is CASSLGSGYTEAFF. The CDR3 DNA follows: TGCGCCAGCAGCTTGGGGTCAGGGTACACTGAAGCTTTCTTT.

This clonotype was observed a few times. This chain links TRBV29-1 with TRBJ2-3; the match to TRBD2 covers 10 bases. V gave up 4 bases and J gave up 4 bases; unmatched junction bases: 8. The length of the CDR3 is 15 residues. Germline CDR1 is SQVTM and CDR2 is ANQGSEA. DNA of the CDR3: TGCAGCGTTGTAGCGTCTAGCGGGAGCCCAGATACGCAGTATTTT. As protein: CSVVASSGSPDTQYF.

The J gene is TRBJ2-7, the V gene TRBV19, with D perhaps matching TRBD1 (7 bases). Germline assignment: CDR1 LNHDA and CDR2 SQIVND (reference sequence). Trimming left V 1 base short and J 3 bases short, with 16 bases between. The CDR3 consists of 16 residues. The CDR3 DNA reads TGTGCCAGTAGTATAGGGGTCGCCAGGGGGGTCTACGAGCAGTACTTC. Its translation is CASSIGVARGVYEQYF.

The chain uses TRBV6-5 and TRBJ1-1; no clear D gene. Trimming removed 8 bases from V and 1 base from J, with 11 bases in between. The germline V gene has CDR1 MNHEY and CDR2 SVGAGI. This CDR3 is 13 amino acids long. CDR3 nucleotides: TGTGCCAGCCGTCAGAGTCAGAACACTGAAGCTTTCTTT. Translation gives CASRQSQNTEAFF.

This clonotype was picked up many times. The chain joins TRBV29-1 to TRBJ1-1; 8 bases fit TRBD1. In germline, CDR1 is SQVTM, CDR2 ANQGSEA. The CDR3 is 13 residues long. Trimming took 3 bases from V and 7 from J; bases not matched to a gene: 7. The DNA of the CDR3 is TGCAGCGTTGACGGACAGGGAAGAAGTGAAGCTTTCTTT. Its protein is CSVDGQGRSEAFF.

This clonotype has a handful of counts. The CDR3 reads CSASGWAVNTEAFF. As DNA, the CDR3 is TGCAGTGCCTCCGGTTGGGCTGTGAACACTGAAGCTTTCTTT. This chain links TRBV20-1 with TRBJ1-1; no firm D call. The CDR3 sequence is 14 residues long. The germline V gene has CDR1 DFQATT and CDR2 SNEGSKA (reference sequence). Between the trimmed V and J ends, which lost 6 bases and 0 bases, there was a span of 14 bases.